The present T cell receptor (beta chain) was sequenced within a study of OX40 agonist ivuxolimab in advanced cancers. Overall study context: Given to patients was ivuxolimab, an agonistic anti-OX40 (CD134) antibody. Dose-escalation cases comprised hepatocellular carcinoma, melanoma, renal cell or head and neck cancer.

Clones were sequenced by immunoSEQ multiplex PCR, and TCRdb holds only the in-frame ones, with some missing. Of 21,000 or so clones in the sample, around 86% are singletons; the top ten hold around a fifth. Trimming removed 2 bases from V and 5 bases from J, with 6 bases in between. Looked up from germline, CDR1 is MNHEY and CDR2 is SVGAGI. CDR3 length equals 12 residues. In its sample, this clone was seen a few times. Antigen: not known. Notes on the study in general: CD4+ and CD8+ blood T cells expanded clonally by week 6 at 0.1 to 3.0 mg/kg. Low normalized clonal expansion also occurred in some nonresponding patients.

The chain uses TRBV6-5 and TRBJ1-1; D remains ambiguous. The specimen comprised CD4+ or CD8+ T cells sorted from blood, sampled in a trial of the OX40 agonist ivuxolimab. The receptor comes from an adult with an advanced solid tumor such as melanoma, head and neck, liver or kidney cancer. CDR3: CASSYMGTEAFF. DNA of the CDR3: TGTGCCAGCAGTTACATGGGGACTGAAGCTTTCTTT.